Described below is a single TCR beta chain sequence and its context. This entry is derived from a study of shared clonotypes between healthy human individuals. CDR3 size: 15 residues. V gave up 7 bases and J gave up 1 base, with 13 bases separating them. Germline-derived CDR1 and CDR2 are MNHEY and SMNVEV (reference sequence). Assay: immunoSEQ multiplex PCR; the TCRdb copy retains only in-frame clones and omits some. Altogether over 1.4 million clones are present, roughly 95% being singletons, with the ten largest covering approximately 1%. The sequence was collected from a man under 40 in good health. The source material was naive CD4+ T cells sorted from blood. Regarding subset: CD45RA+ positively selected. V and J are TRBV27 and TRBJ2-2; no clear D. The CDR3 protein is CASTMVSKNTGELFF. The CDR3 DNA is TGTGCCAGCACTATGGTGTCTAAGAACACCGGGGAGCTGTTTTTT.